This T cell receptor beta chain was sequenced during a study of T cell responses to AZD1222 COVID-19 vaccine (dated by TCRdb to the early 2020s). In terms of the full investigation: AZD1222 recipients whose second dose came at about 4 weeks and those whose second dose came at about 12 weeks were combined into one group, since spike-specific TCR depth and breadth did not differ between the two schedules. TCR sequencing was performed for roughly 240 trial participants, of whom about 200 were given two doses of AZD1222 and some 26 were given two doses of MenACWY control vaccine. Trial participants were enrolled into age subgroups of 18-55, 56-69 and 70-plus years, which contained approximately 150, 30 and 60 TCR-sequenced participants, respectively. General findings and caveats noted by the study authors: The vaccine-associated CD4 TCRs covered the entire spike protein, and the dominant responses fell in regions 160-218 and 743-854. The 56-69-year group was small, and its depth increase did not reach significance, likely because of low power. Conclusions about previously exposed vaccinees are limited because only six or seven AZD1222 recipients were SARS-CoV-2 seropositive at baseline. Reportedly, close to half of the unique spike-specific TCRs recognized epitopes lying outside the regions that are mutated in the B.1.351 and B.1.1.7 variants. After two AZD1222 doses, both the breadth and the depth of spike-specific TCRs were significantly higher than at day 0 and than in MenACWY recipients. Most participants were white British and females outnumbered males, and the authors suggested that clonal diversity may have been underestimated. Because no day 14 peak-response samples were available, repertoires were characterized only after the peak T cell response.

The time point label on this specimen signifies: baseline before first vaccination. Vaccinee samples were obtained from the UK trials COV001 and COV002, which included a single-blind randomized controlled phase 2/3 trial of AZD1222 (ChAdOx1 nCoV-19) in healthy adults. Trial participant PBMC samples were collected at day 0 and day 28 after the second dose for TCRbeta chain sequencing. The CDR3 sequence holds 13 residues, the cysteine and phenylalanine included. Only the CDR3 portion is preserved as DNA: 39 bases, with reading frame beginning at the first base. The germline V gene sets CDR1 to MDHEN and CDR2 to SYDVKM. A distance of 14 bases separates the germline ends of V and J, which lose 8 bases and 4 bases respectively. The CDR3 regions of human TCRbeta chains were analyzed by immunosequencing. The source study handled its data this way. TCRs in the repertoires were compared against a reference library of SARS-CoV-2-specific TCRs that had been generated with the MIRA antigen-specificity platform. Breadth was defined as the fraction of unique TCRs that were SARS-CoV-2-associated, and depth was defined as the fraction of total T cells that were SARS-CoV-2-associated. Using the MIRA data, each spike-specific TCR was assigned both to the spike region to which the TCR was reactive and to a CD4 or CD8 class. Log10-transformed breadth and depth values were compared by one-way ANOVA with Sidak's multiple comparisons tests. TCRdb took this table from immuneACCESS and kept in-frame rearrangements with V and J called. Such tables lack part of the clones; where checked against another copy, unresolved V genes explain under half of the gap, and the rest is unexplained. That table supplies the V and J calls and clone size; D and trimming were determined from the DNA. The sample table records over 100,000 clones; about 88% of these occur just once. The top ten constitute around 5.1% of the sample.

Comments on this clone: The antigen it recognizes is unknown. Base qualities are missing; no much larger clone stands one base away.

This clonotype was sampled from an adult in good health. Sequencing was performed on peripheral blood, taken on day 0 of AZD1222 vaccination. This chain joins TRBV28 to TRBJ1-2; the D gene is perhaps TRBD1, on 5 matching bases. CDR3 region: CASGLGPSYGYTF. In nucleotide form, the sequence is TGTGCCAGCGGCCTGGGACCTTCCTATGGCTACACCTTC.